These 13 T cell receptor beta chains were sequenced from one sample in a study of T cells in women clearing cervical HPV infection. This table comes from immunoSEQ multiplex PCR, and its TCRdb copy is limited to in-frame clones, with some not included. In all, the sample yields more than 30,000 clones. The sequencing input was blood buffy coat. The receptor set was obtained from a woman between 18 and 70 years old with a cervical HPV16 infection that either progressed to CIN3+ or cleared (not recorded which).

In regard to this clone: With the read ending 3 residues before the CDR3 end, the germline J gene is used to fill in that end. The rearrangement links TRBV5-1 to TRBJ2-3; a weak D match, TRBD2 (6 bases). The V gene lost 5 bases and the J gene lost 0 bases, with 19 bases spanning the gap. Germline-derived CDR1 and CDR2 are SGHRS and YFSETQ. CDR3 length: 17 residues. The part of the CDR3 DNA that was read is TGCGCCAGCAGGTTGTCGGTGACTAGTCGTAGCACAGATACG. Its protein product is CASRLSVTSRSTDT. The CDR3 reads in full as CASRLSVTSRSTDTQYF.

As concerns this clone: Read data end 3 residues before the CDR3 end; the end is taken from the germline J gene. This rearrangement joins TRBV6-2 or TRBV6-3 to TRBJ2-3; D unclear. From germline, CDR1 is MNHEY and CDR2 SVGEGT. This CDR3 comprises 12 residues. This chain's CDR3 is CASSPTRIPQYF. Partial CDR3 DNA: TGTGCCAGCAGCCCGACTCGAATCCCG.

This CDR3 is CSVGGQLNTEAFF. The CDR3 DNA, read in part, is TGCAGCGTGGGGGGACAGTTGAACACTGAA. The J gene is TRBJ1-1, the V gene TRBV29-1; 7 nucleotides line up with TRBD1. The missing CDR3 end, 3 residues past where the read stops, is filled in from the germline J gene. V shed 6 bases, J shed 0 bases, and the junction held 4 bases outside the gene matches. This CDR3 is 13 amino acids long. Per the germline V gene, CDR1 is SQVTM and CDR2 is ANQGSEA.

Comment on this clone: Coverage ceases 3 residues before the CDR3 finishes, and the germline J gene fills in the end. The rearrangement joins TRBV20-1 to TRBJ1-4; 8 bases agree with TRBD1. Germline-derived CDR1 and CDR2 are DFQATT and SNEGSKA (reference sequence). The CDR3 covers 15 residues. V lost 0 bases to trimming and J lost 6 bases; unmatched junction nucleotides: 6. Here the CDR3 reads CSARDRATGDEKLFF. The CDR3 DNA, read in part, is TGCAGTGCTAGAGATCGGGCGACAGGGGATGAAAAA.

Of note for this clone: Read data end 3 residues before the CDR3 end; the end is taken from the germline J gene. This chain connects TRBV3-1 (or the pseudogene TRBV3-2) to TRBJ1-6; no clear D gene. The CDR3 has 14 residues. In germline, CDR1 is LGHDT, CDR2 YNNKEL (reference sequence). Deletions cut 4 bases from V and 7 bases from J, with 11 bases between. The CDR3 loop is CASSPQAFNSPLHF. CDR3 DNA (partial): TGTGCCAGCAGCCCCCAGGCGTTCAATTCACCC.

CDR3 protein: CASSLGTGSPGELFF. The part of the CDR3 DNA that was read is TGTGCCAGCAGCTTAGGGACAGGGAGTCCCGGGGAG. The rearrangement joins TRBV7-3 to TRBJ2-2; 9 bases are shared with TRBD1. The read falls 3 residues short of the CDR3 end, and the missing part is taken from the germline J gene. This CDR3 has 15 residues. Germline loops: CDR1 SGHTA, CDR2 FQGTGA. Germline trimming cut 2 bases from V and 6 bases from J; bases unmatched to any gene: 4. Full variable domain (remainder filled in from reference TRBV7-3 and TRBJ2-2): GAGVSQTPSNKVTEKGKYVELRCDPISGHTALYWYRQSLGQGPEFLIYFQGTGAADDSGLPNDRFFAVRPEGSVSTLKIQRTERGDSAVYLCASSLGTGSPGELFFGEGSRLTVL.

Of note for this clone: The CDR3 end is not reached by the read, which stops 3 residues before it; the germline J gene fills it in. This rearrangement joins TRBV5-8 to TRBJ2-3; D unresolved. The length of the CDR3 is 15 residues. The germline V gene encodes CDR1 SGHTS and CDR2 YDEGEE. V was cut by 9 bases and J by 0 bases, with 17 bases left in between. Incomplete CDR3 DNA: TGTGCCATCTCTCTTGGCGGAACTAGCACAGATACG. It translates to CAISLGGTSTDT. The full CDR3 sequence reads CAISLGGTSTDTQYF.

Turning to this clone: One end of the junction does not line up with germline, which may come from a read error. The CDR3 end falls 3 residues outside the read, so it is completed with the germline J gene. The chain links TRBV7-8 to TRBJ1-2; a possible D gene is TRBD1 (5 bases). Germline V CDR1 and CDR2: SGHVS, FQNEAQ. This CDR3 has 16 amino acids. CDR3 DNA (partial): TGTGCCAGCAGCTTGGGGACTAGCGGGAGGGCCTATAGC. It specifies CASSLGTSGRAYS. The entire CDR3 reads CASSLGTSGRAYSYTF.

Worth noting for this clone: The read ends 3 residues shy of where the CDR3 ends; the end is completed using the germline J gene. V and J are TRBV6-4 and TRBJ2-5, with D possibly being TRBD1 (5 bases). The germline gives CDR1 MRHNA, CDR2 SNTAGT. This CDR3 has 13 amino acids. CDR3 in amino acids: CASSEALGLTQYF. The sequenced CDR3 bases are TGTGCCAGCAGTGAGGCCTTGGGGCTTACC.

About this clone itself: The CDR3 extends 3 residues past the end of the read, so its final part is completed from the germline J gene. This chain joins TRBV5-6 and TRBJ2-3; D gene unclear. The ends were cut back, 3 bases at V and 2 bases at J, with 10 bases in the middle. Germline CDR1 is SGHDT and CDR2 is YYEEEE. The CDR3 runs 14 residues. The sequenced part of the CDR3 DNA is TGTGCCAGCAGCTCGTTGGGCGACACAGATACG. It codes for CASSSLGDTDT. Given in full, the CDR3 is CASSSLGDTDTQYF.

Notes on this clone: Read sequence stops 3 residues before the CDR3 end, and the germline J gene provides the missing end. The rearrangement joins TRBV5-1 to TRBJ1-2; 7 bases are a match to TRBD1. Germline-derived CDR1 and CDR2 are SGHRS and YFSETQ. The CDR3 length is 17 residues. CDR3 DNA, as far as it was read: TGCGCCAGCAGCTGGATTAGAGGGGGCGCATCCATTGAGACC. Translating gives CASSWIRGGASIET. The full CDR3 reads CASSWIRGGASIETYTF.

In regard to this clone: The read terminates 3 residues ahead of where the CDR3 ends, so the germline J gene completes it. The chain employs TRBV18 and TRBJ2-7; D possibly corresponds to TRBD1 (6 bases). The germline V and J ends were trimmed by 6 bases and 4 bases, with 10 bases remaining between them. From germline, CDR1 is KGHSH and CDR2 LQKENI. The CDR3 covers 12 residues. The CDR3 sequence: CASSPDRYEQYF. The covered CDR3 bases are TGTGCCAGCTCCCCCGACAGGTACGAG.

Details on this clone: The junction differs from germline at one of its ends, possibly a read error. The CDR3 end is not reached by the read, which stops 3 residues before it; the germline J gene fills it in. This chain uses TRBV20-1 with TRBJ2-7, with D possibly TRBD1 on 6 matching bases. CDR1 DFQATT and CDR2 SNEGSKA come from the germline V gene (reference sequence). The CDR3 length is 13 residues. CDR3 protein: CSARDRFAYEQYF. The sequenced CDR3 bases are TGCAGTGCTCGAGACAGGTTCGCCTACGAG.